The 18 T cell receptor beta chains listed next were all sequenced from one sample in a study of T cell responses to AZD1222 COVID-19 vaccine (dated by TCRdb to the early 2020s). The time point label of this sample denotes: baseline before first vaccination. Libraries were constructed by the immunoSEQ multiplex PCR assay. What TCRdb holds here is the immuneACCESS table cut down to in-frame rearrangements. Part of the clones is not present; checked against another copy, under half of the missing clones reflect an unresolved V gene, and the others are unexplained. Within this sample are fewer than 130,000 clones, with around 89% of them counted one time only. The top ten hold 1.5% to 2% of the sample. The sequences come from peripheral blood, collected on day 0 of AZD1222 vaccination. The receptors stem from an adult in good health.

The chain joins TRBV6-5 to TRBJ1-1, with D maybe TRBD1 (6 bases). The CDR3 runs 15 residues. V lost 6 bases to trimming and J lost 4 bases, with 18 bases between them. In germline, CDR1 is MNHEY, CDR2 SVGAGI. For the CDR3, the DNA is TGTGCCAGCAGGCCTTACAGGGAAGCGACCACTGAAGCTTTCTTT. Translating gives CASRPYREATTEAFF.

In its sample, this clone was seen once. The chain recombines TRBV29-1 with TRBJ1-1; the match to TRBD1 covers 7 bases. The CDR3 extends over 14 amino acids. The trim removed 7 bases at V and 0 bases at J, leaving 8 bases unmatched. CDR1 is SQVTM, CDR2 ANQGSEA, per germline. The CDR3 nucleotides read TGCAGCGCACAACCCGACAGGGTGAACACTGAAGCTTTCTTT. Translation gives CSAQPDRVNTEAFF.

The rearrangement uses TRBV7-6 and TRBJ2-6; possibly TRBD1 for D (5 bases). This CDR3 contains 17 residues. The V end was cut by 2 bases, the J end by 1 base, with 12 bases between. CDR1 is SGHVS and CDR2 is FNYEAQ in the germline V gene. The CDR3 is CASSLRSGRSGANVLTF. The CDR3 region has the DNA TGTGCCAGCAGCTTAAGGTCAGGGCGGTCTGGGGCCAACGTCCTGACTTTC. Looking up the rest from reference TRBV7-6 and TRBJ2-6 gives the full variable domain: GAGVSQSPRYKVTKRGQDVALRCDPISGHVSLYWYRQALGQGPEFLTYFNYEAQQDKSGLPNDRFSAERPEGSISTLTIQRTEQRDSAMYRCASSLRSGRSGANVLTFGAGSRLTVL.

The gene calls are TRBV5-6 and TRBJ2-4; D may correspond to TRBD1 or TRBD2 (5 bases each). Trimming cost V 0 bases and J 8 bases, with 18 bases left between them. The germline V gene has CDR1 SGHDT and CDR2 YYEEEE. This CDR3 comprises 16 residues. Here the CDR3 reads CASSLAGAPGRDIQYF. The CDR3 region has the DNA TGTGCCAGCAGCTTGGCCGGGGCCCCGGGACGGGACATTCAGTACTTC. Filled out from reference TRBV5-6 and TRBJ2-4, the complete variable domain reads DAGVTQSPTHLIKTRGQQVTLRCSPKSGHDTVSWYQQALGQGPQFIFQYYEEEERQRGNFPDRFSGHQFPNYSSELNVNALLLGDSALYLCASSLAGAPGRDIQYFGAGTRLSVL.

This clone was recorded a few times. This chain connects TRBV11-2 to TRBJ1-1; no clear D gene. Trimming removed 2 bases at V and 5 bases at J, with 18 bases between. Germline V gene sequence: CDR1 SGHAT, CDR2 FQNNGV. This CDR3 is built from 16 residues. The DNA for the CDR3 is TGTGCCAGCAGCTTAACCATGGGGATTGGGATTACTGAAGCTTTCTTT. Protein: CASSLTMGIGITEAFF. The variable domain in full, with the rest retrieved from reference TRBV11-2 and TRBJ1-1, is EAGVAQSPRYKIIEKRQSVAFWCNPISGHATLYWYQQILGQGPKLLIQFQNNGVVDDSQLPKDRFSAERLKGVDSTLKIQPAKLEDSAVYLCASSLTMGIGITEAFFGQGTRLTVV.

The V call is TRBV5-4, the J call TRBJ1-1, with unresolved D. Trimming stripped 0 bases from V and 0 bases from J, with 9 bases between. The germline V gene encodes CDR1 SGHNT and CDR2 YYREEE (reference sequence). The CDR3 consists of 15 residues. The CDR3 region is CASSLEGRMNTEAFF. In DNA form, the CDR3 reads TGTGCCAGCAGCTTGGAGGGCAGGATGAACACTGAAGCTTTCTTT. The variable domain in full, completed from reference TRBV5-4 and TRBJ1-1, reads ETGVTQSPTHLIKTRGQQVTLRCSSQSGHNTVSWYQQALGQGPQFIFQYYREEENGRGNFPPRFSGLQFPNYSSELNVNALELDDSALYLCASSLEGRMNTEAFFGQGTRLTVV.

The chain carries TRBV15 and TRBJ2-7; D might be TRBD2 (7 bases). Germline V gene lookup returns CDR1 LNHNV and CDR2 YYDKDF (reference sequence). Trimming left V 0 bases short and J 6 bases short, with 12 bases between. The CDR3 sequence is 14 residues long. DNA for the CDR3: TGTGCCACCAGCAGAGATAGGGGGGGTAGCGAGCAGTACTTC. It translates to CATSRDRGGSEQYF. Full variable domain (missing parts from reference TRBV15 and TRBJ2-7): DAMVIQNPRYQVTQFGKPVTLSCSQTLNHNVMYWYQQKSSQAPKLLFHYYDKDFNNEADTPDNFQSRRPNTSFCFLDIRSPGLGDTAMYLCATSRDRGGSEQYFGPGTRLTVT.

This clone was picked up one time. The gene calls are TRBV27 and TRBJ2-7; 9 bases are shared with TRBD2. Trimming took 6 bases from V and 0 from J; bases not matched to a gene: 6. Germline V lookup: CDR1 MNHEY, CDR2 SMNVEV (reference sequence). CDR3 length: 15 residues. The CDR3 loop is CASRPLAGPSYEQYF. The CDR3, as DNA: TGTGCCAGCAGACCCCTAGCGGGGCCCTCCTACGAGCAGTACTTC.

This rearrangement joins TRBV19 to TRBJ2-1; a possible D gene is TRBD2 (5 bases). CDR3 length: 16 residues. V dropped 1 base and J dropped 2 bases, with 12 bases sitting between them. Germline V lookup: CDR1 LNHDA, CDR2 SQIVND (reference sequence). The CDR3 nucleotides read TGTGCCAGTAGTATAGTAAGTGGGAGTCCCTACAATGAGCAGTTCTTC. Translating gives CASSIVSGSPYNEQFF.

V and J are TRBV4-2 and TRBJ1-2, with D hard to call. The CDR3 sequence is 16 residues long. The germline V and J ends were trimmed by 2 bases and 0 bases, with 13 bases remaining between them. Germline loops: CDR1 LGHNA, CDR2 YNFKEQ. The CDR3 nucleotides are TGTGCCAGCAGCCAACGTGAAGGCAGAACTAACTATGGCTACACCTTC. Translation: CASSQREGRTNYGYTF.

The CDR3 DNA follows: TGTGCCAGCAGCCCAGACACGTATAATTCACCCCTCCACTTT. This sequence encodes CASSPDTYNSPLHF. The chain carries TRBV11-2 and TRBJ1-6; no firm D call. The V end lost 5 bases, the J end lost 4 bases, and 9 bases lay between the germline ends. Germline CDR1 reads SGHAT; CDR2 reads FQNNGV. The CDR3 sequence is 14 residues long.

The chain combines TRBV19 with TRBJ1-6; no clear D gene. V lost 4 bases and J lost 6, with 16 bases in between. Germline assignment: CDR1 LNHDA and CDR2 SQIVND (reference sequence). There are 16 residues in the CDR3. The CDR3 spells CASSTDAGTFNSPLHF. The DNA of the CDR3 is TGTGCCAGTAGTACCGACGCCGGAACCTTTAATTCACCCCTCCACTTT.

This clone appeared once. The chain combines TRBV19 with TRBJ1-2; D is ambiguous. V lost 7 bases and J 7 bases, leaving 10 bases between the germline ends. This CDR3 is built from 11 residues. From germline, CDR1 is LNHDA and CDR2 SQIVND (reference sequence). CDR3: CASIGVVGYTF. The CDR3 DNA reads TGTGCCAGTATCGGGGTTGTTGGCTACACCTTC.

This sequence joins TRBV16 and TRBJ1-2; D gene unclear. Germline CDR1 KGHSY, CDR2 FQNENV. Deletions cut 0 bases from V and 6 bases from J, with 11 bases between. The CDR3 totals 14 residues. The CDR3 sequence is CASSQSNSDDGYTF. CDR3 nucleotides: TGTGCCAGCAGCCAATCAAATTCAGATGATGGCTACACCTTC.

This chain uses TRBV4-1 with TRBJ1-2; no definite D call. Germline CDR1 MGHRA, CDR2 YSYEKL. This CDR3 comprises 16 residues. V was cut by 1 base and J by 1 base, with 13 bases left in between. CDR3 nucleotide sequence: TGCGCCAGCAGCCAAGTGCCCAACCAACTTAACTATGGCTACACCTTC. Its protein is CASSQVPNQLNYGYTF.

This chain links TRBV5-1 with TRBJ1-2; D is perhaps TRBD1 (6 bases). This CDR3 has 15 amino acids. Trimming left V 3 bases short and J 1 base short, with 13 bases between. Germline CDR1 SGHRS, CDR2 YFSETQ. The CDR3: CASSWGHEVNYGYTF. CDR3 bases: TGCGCCAGCAGCTGGGGGCACGAGGTTAACTATGGCTACACCTTC.

The V gene is TRBV7-8, the J gene TRBJ1-5; 9 bases agree with TRBD1. Germline CDR1 SGHVS, CDR2 FQNEAQ. The CDR3 totals 14 residues. V was pared by 1 base and J by 7 bases, with 2 bases of the junction left unmatched. CDR3 bases: TGTGCCAGCAGCTTAGGGACAGGGGAGCAGCCCCAGCATTTT. Protein product: CASSLGTGEQPQHF.

The chain uses TRBV27 and TRBJ1-3; TRBD1 agrees at 9 bases. Looked up from germline, CDR1 is MNHEY and CDR2 is SMNVEV (reference sequence). J gave up 1 base and V 2 bases, and 9 bases lay outside the gene matches. The CDR3 runs 18 residues. The chain's CDR3 is CASSLRGGDRVSGNTIYF. Written as DNA, the CDR3 is TGTGCCAGCAGTTTAAGGGGTGGGGACAGGGTATCTGGAAACACCATATATTTT.